This T cell receptor beta chain was observed in a study of blood T cell repertoires in COVID-19. About the research overall: There were acute and convalescent COVID-19 samples, and they came from the United States, Italy and Spain. T cells, B-cell-depleted T cells, or PBMCs provided the cDNA or gDNA that served as material.

CDR1 and CDR2 from the germline V gene are MNHEY and SVGAGI. CDR3 length equals 14 residues. The V and J ends lost 4 bases and 8 bases respectively, with 17 bases between them. In the source study's methods: Amplification of reference gene primers was used by the study to estimate nucleated cell counts. Libraries were prepared by immunoSEQ multiplex PCR; TCRdb keeps only in-frame clonotypes and omits some of them. V and J calls and clone size are given by that table; D and trimming were obtained from the DNA. The sample consists of approximately 280,000 clones, around nine tenths of them appearing once.

V gene TRBV6-5 combines with J gene TRBJ1-2; D not certain. The TCR sequence derives from a man aged 40-55 years with acute or convalescent COVID-19. Sequenced sample: peripheral blood. The CDR3, as DNA: TGTGCCAGCAGTTCCTCCGCCGGTCCGTGGGGCTACACCTTC. Amino acid sequence: CASSSSAGPWGYTF.